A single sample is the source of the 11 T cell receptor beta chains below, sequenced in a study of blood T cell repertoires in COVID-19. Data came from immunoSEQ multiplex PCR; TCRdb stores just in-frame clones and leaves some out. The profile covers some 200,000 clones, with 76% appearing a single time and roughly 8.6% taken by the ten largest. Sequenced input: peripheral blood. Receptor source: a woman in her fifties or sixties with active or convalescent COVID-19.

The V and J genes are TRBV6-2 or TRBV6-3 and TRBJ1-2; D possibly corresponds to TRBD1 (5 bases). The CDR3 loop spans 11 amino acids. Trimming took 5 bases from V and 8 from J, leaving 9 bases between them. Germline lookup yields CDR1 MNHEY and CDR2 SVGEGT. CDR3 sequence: CASSLDRGYTF. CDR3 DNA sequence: TGTGCCAGCAGTCTTGACAGAGGCTACACCTTC.

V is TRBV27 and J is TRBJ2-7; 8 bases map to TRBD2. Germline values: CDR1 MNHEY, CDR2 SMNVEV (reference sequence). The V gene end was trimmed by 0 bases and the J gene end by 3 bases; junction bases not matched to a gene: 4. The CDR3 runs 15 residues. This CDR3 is CASSLSSGAFYEQYF. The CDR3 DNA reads TGTGCCAGCAGTTTATCTAGCGGGGCTTTCTACGAGCAGTACTTC.

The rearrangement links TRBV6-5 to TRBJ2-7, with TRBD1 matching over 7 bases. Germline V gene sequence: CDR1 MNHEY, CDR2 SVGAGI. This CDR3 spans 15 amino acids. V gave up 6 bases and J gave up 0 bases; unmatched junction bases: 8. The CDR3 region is CASSRRQGPSYEQYF. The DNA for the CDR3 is TGTGCCAGCAGCCGCCGACAGGGACCCTCCTACGAGCAGTACTTC.

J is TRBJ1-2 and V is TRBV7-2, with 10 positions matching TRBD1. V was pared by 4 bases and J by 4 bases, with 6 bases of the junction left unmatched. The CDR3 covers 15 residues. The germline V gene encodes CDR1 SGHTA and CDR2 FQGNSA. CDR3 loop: CASSYRQGASYGYTF. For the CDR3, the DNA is TGTGCCAGCAGCTACCGACAGGGGGCTTCCTATGGCTACACCTTC.

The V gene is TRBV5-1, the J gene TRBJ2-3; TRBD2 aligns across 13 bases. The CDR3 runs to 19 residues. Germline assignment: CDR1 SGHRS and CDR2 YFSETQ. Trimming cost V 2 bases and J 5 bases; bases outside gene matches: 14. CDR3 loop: CASSLRTSGRGHRGDTQYF. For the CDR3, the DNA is TGCGCCAGCAGCTTAAGGACTAGCGGGAGAGGGCATAGAGGAGATACGCAGTATTTT.

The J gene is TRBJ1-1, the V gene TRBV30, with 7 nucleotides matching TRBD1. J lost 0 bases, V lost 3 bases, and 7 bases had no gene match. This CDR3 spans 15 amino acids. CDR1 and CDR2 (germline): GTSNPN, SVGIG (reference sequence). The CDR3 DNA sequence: TGTGCCTGGAGGGGACCGGGACAGATGAACACTGAAGCTTTCTTT. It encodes CAWRGPGQMNTEAFF.

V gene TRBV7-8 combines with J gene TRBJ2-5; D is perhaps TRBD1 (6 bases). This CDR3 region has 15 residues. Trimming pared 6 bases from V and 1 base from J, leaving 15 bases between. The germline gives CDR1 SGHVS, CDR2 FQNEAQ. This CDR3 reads CASRLIGQSQETQYF. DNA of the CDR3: TGTGCCAGCAGACTTATAGGACAGTCCCAAGAGACCCAGTACTTC. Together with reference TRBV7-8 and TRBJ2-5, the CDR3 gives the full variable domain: GAGVSQSPRYKVAKRGQDVALRCDPISGHVSLFWYQQALGQGPEFLTYFQNEAQLDKSGLPSDRFFAERPEGSVSTLKIQRTQQEDSAVYLCASRLIGQSQETQYFGPGTRLLVL.

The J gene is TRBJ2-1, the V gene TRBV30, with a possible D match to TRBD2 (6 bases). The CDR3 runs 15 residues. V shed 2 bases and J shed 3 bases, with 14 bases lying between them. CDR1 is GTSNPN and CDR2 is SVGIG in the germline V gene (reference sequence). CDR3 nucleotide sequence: TGTGCCTGGAGTAAGACTAGAGGAATCTACAATGAGCAGTTCTTC. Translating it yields CAWSKTRGIYNEQFF.

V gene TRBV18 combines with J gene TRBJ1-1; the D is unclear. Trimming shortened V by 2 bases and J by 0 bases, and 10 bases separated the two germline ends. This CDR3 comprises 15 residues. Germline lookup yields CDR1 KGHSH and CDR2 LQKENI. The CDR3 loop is CASSPWSQMNTEAFF. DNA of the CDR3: TGTGCCAGCTCACCATGGTCCCAGATGAACACTGAAGCTTTCTTT.

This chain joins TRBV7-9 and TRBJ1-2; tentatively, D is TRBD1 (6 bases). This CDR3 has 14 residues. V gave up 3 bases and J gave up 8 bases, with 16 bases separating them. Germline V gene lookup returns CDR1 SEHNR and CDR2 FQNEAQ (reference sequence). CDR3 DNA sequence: TGTGCCAGCAGCTTGGGTGGCAGGGGTGGCGGCTACACCTTC. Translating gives CASSLGGRGGGYTF.

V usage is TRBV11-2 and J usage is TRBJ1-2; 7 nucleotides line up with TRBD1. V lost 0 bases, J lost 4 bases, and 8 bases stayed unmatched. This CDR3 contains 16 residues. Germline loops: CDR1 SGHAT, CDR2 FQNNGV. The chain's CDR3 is CASSLDRGGAGYGYTF. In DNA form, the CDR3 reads TGTGCCAGCAGCTTAGATCGAGGGGGCGCGGGCTATGGCTACACCTTC.